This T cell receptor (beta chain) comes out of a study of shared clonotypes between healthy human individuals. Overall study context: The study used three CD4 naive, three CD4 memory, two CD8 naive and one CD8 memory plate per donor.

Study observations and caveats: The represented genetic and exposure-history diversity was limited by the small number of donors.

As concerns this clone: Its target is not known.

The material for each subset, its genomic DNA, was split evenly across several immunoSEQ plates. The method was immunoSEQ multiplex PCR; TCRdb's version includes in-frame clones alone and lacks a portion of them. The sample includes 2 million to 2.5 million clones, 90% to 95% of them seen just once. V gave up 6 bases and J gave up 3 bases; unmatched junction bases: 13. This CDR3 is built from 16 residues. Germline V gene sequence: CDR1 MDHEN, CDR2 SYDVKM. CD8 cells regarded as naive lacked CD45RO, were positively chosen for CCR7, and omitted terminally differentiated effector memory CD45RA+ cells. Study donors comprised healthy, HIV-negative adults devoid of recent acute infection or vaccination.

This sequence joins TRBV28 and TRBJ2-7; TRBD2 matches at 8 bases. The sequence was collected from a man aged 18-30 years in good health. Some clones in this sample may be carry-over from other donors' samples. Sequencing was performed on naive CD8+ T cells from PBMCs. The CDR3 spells CASSLGGGTGLYEQYF. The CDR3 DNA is TGTGCCAGCAGCCTCGGGGGGGGAACCGGGCTCTACGAGCAGTACTTC.